This T cell receptor beta chain was captured by sequencing in a study of Graves' ophthalmopathy and Graves' hyperthyroidism. The overall study: Ahead of any treatment, peripheral blood was obtained at the initial diagnosis. Study-wide results and limits: Predictions made by the model for ophthalmopathy progression reached 70.59% sensitivity and approximately 78% specificity.

The junction had 9 bases not matched to a gene; V was cut back by 6 bases and J by 4 bases. The CDR3 is made up of 14 amino acids. Germline V CDR1 and CDR2: SQVTM, ANQGSEA. Hyperthyroidism patients, aged 18 to 65, were newly diagnosed, under 2 months' duration. Exclusion criteria comprised other autoimmune diseases, uncontrolled infections, pregnancy or lactation in patients. TCR beta CDR3 amplification used RNA transcripts. RT-PCR in the first round used HTBI primers; a second-round multiplex PCR followed. A single record per CDR3 protein comes from TCRdb applying MiXCR to the multiplex PCR reads. The table has just over 600,000 distinct CDR3 sequences, about a fifth seen once; the top ten hold about 6.6%. As concerns this clonotype: Its antigen is unknown.

Sequenced sample: peripheral blood. The V gene is TRBV29-1, the J gene TRBJ2-7; 10 bases map to TRBD2. The sequence was collected from a young woman with stable Graves' hyperthyroidism. Some clones in this sample may be carry-over from other donors' samples. Written as DNA, the CDR3 is TGCAGCGTCGATACTAGCGGGACGGGGTACGAGCAGTACTTC. This encodes CSVDTSGTGYEQYF.